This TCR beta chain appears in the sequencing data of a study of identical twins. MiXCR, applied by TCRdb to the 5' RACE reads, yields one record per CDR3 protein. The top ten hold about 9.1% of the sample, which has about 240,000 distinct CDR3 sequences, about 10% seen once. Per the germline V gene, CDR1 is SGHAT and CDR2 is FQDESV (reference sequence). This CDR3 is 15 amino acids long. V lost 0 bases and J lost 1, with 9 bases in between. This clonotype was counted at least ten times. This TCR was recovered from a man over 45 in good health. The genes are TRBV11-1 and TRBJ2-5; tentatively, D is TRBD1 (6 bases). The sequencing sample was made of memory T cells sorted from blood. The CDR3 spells CASSLAGTSQETQYF. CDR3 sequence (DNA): TGTGCCAGCAGCTTAGCTGGGACAAGCCAAGAGACCCAGTACTTC.